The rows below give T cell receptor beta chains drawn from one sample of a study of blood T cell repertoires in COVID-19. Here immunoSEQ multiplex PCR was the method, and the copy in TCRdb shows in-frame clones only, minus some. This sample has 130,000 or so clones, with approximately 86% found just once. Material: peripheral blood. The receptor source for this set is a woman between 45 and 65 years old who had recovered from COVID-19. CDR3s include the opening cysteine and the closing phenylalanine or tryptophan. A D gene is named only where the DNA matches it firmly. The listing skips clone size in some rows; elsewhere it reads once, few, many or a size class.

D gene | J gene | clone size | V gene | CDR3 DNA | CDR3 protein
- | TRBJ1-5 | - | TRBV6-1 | TGTGCCAGCAGTGAGGCAGGGGGCAATCAGCCCCAGCATTTT | CASSEAGGNQPQHF
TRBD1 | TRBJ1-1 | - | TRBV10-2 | TGCGCCAGCAACCGGGGACAGCCGCCTGGTGAAGCTTTCTTT | CASNRGQPPGEAFF
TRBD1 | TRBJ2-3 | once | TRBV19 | TGTGCCAGTAGTATCGGACAGGGGGCGCGGGGAACGCAGTATTTT | CASSIGQGARGTQYF
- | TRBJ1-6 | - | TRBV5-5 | TGTGCCAGCAGCTTGGAGGGGATGGGGCATTCACCCCTCCACTTT | CASSLEGMGHSPLHF
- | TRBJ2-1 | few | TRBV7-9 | TGTGCCAGCAGCTTTAGCGGCGAGCAGTTCTTC | CASSFSGEQFF
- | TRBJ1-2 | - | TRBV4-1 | TGCGCCAGCAGCCAAGTCCCGCGGGGATTGGGCGGCTACACCTTC | CASSQVPRGLGGYTF
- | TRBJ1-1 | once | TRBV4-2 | TGTGCCAGCAGCCAAGAGGGCCTGGCTGAAGCTTTCTTT | CASSQEGLAEAFF
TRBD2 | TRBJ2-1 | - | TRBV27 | TGTGCCAGCAGTTTGGGTGGGACTACCTACAATGAGCAGTTCTTC | CASSLGGTTYNEQFF
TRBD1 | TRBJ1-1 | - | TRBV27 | TGTGCCAGCAGTTTATCCTGGACAGGGTCTTTTGGGTCAGCGGGCACTGAAGCTTTCTTT | CASSLSWTGSFGSAGTEAFF
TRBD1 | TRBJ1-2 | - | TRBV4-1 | TGCGCCAGCAGCCAAGGGACCTTGACCCGACAGGGATTCTATGGCTACACCTTC | CASSQGTLTRQGFYGYTF
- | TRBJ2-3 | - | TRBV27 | TGTGCCAGCAGTTTAGTCGCCGGAGCGCAGTATTTT | CASSLVAGAQYF
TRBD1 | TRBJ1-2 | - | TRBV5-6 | TGTGCCAGCAGCTCACCGGGACAGGGCCTCTATGGCTACACCTTC | CASSSPGQGLYGYTF
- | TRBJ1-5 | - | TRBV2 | TGTGCCAGCACCCTGGACAGCTATAGCAATCAGCCCCAGCATTTT | CASTLDSYSNQPQHF
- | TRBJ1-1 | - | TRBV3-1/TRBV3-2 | TGTGCCAGCAGCCACGGGAGGAACACTGAAGCTTTCTTT | CASSHGRNTEAFF
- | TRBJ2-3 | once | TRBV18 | TGTGCCAGCTCACCATTGGGGGCTGGCACAGATACGCAGTATTTT | CASSPLGAGTDTQYF
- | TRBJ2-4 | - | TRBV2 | TGTGCCAGCAGCCAGGTTGACATTCAGTACTTC | CASSQVDIQYF
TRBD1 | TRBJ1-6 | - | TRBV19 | TGTGCCAGTACCCCGGGACAGCGTAATTCACCCCTCCACTTT | CASTPGQRNSPLHF
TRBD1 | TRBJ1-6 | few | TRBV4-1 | TGCGCCAGCAGCCAAGAAAAGGGGGCGGGTTCACCCCTCCACTTT | CASSQEKGAGSPLHF
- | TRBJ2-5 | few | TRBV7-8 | TGTGCCAGCAGCCCGACGAGGGGGTACGAAGAGACCCAGTACTTC | CASSPTRGYEETQYF
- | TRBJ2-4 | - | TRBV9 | TGTGCCAGCAGCGTAGGCCCAGGGCCCAAAAACATTCAGTACTTC | CASSVGPGPKNIQYF
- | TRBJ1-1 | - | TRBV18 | TGTGCCAGCTCACCGACCGGGACACCTAGGATGGTCATGAACACTGAAGCTTTCTTT | CASSPTGTPRMVMNTEAFF
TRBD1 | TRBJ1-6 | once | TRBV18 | TGTGCCAGCTCACCACGGGGGACAGGACCTAATTCACCCCTCCACTTT | CASSPRGTGPNSPLHF
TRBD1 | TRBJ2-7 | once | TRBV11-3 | TGTGCCAGCAGCTTAGCGGGACAGGGGCCACACGAGCAGTACTTC | CASSLAGQGPHEQYF
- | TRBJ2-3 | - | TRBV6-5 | TGTGCCAGCAGTCCCACAGGGCTTGTCGGGCAGTATTTT | CASSPTGLVGQYF
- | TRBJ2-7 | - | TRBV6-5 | TGTGCCAGCAGTCGAACAGGGCTCTACGAGCAGTACTTC | CASSRTGLYEQYF
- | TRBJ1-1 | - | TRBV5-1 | TGCGCCAGCAGCTCACGAGGGGGATTCACTGAAGCTTTCTTT | CASSSRGGFTEAFF
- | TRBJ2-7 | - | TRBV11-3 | TGTGCCAGCAGCCCTAGCGACGTAGCCTACGAGCAGTACTTC | CASSPSDVAYEQYF
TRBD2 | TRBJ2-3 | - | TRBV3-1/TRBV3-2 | TGTGCCAGCAGCCTTGGACTAGCGGGAGTTACGCAGTATTTT | CASSLGLAGVTQYF
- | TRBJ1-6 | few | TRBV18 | TGTGCCAGCTCACCAAACCCCGTTCGGGATTCACCCCTCCACTTT | CASSPNPVRDSPLHF
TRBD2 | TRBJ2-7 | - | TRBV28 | TGTGCCAGCAGTTTAACTAGCGGGAGGGCCCGCGAGCAGTACTTC | CASSLTSGRAREQYF
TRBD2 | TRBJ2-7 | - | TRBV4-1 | TGCGCCAGCAGCCAAGTCGGGACTAGCTCCTACGAGCAGTACTTC | CASSQVGTSSYEQYF
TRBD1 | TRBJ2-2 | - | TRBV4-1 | TGCGCCAGCAGCTTAAACAGACAGGGTCTCGGGGAGCTGTTTTTT | CASSLNRQGLGELFF
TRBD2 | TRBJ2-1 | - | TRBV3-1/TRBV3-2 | TGTGCCAGCAGCTTACGTGAAGCGGGGGGGCGGGTTGAGCAGTTCTTC | CASSLREAGGRVEQFF
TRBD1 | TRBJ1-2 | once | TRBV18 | TGTGCCAGCTCACTCACAGGGGACTATGGCTACACCTTC | CASSLTGDYGYTF
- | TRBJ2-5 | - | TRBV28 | TGTGCCAGCAGTTTACGGTTCCAAGAGACCCAGTACTTC | CASSLRFQETQYF
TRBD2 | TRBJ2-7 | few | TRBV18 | TGTGCCAGCTCACCACGGACTAGCGGGTCCTACGAGCAGTACTTC | CASSPRTSGSYEQYF
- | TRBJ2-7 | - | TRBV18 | TGTGCCAGCTCACCTGGGACATACTCCTACGAGCAGTACTTC | CASSPGTYSYEQYF
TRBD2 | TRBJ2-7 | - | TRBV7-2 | TGTGCCAGCAGCTGGTCGGGGGGCGAGCAGTACTTC | CASSWSGGEQYF
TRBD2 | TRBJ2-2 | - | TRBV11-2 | TGTGCCAGCAGCTTTACTAGCGGGGGTACCGGGGAGCTGTTTTTT | CASSFTSGGTGELFF
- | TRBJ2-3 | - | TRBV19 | TGTGCCAGTAGTGGGGGGAGTCTCACAGATACGCAGTATTTT | CASSGGSLTDTQYF
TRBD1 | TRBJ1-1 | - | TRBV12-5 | TGTGCTAGTGGTCCGACTAACAGGGGGCTAACGGTGAACACTGAAGCTTTCTTT | CASGPTNRGLTVNTEAFF
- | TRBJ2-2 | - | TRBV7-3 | TGTGCCAGCAGCTTAAGCACAGTCACCGGGGAGCTGTTTTTT | CASSLSTVTGELFF
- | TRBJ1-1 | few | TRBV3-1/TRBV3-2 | TGTGCCAGCAGTCTCGGCGGGGGTGAAGCTTTCTTT | CASSLGGGEAFF
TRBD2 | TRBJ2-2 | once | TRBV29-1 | TGCAGCGTCACTACCCCTCCCGGTTCTAGCGGGAGTGTGATCACCGGGGAGCTGTTTTTT | CSVTTPPGSSGSVITGELFF
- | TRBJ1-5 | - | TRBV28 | TGTGCCAGCAGTTTACTCAATCAGCCCCAGCATTTT | CASSLLNQPQHF
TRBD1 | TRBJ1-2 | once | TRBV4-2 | TGTGCCAGCAGCCAAGAGGGGACAGGTGCTAACTATGGCTACACCTTC | CASSQEGTGANYGYTF
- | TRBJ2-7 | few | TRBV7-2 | TGTGCCAGCAGCCTCGGAGGCCCAGGCCTCTACGAGCAGTACTTC | CASSLGGPGLYEQYF
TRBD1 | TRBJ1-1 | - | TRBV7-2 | TGTGCCAGCAGCTATTCCGGGACAGGGTCCCCTGAAGCTTTCTTT | CASSYSGTGSPEAFF